This TCR beta chain was identified in a study of shared clonotypes between healthy human individuals. Naive CD8 cells, CD45RO-negative and positively selected for CCR7, excluded terminally differentiated effector memory CD45RA+ cells. The CDR3 consists of 13 residues. Trimming cost V 6 bases and J 3 bases, with 9 bases left between them. The germline V gene has CDR1 LNHDA and CDR2 SQIVND (reference sequence). Deep-level settings were used for running the assay. TCRdb keeps only in-frame clones here, not all; method: immunoSEQ multiplex PCR. Of some 2 million clones detected, about 95% appear once; the ten largest clones hold 0.85% to 1.3%.

The clonotype originates from a man aged 18 to 30 in good health. Material for sequencing was naive CD8+ T cells sorted from blood. The rearrangement uses TRBV19 and TRBJ1-5; a possible D gene is TRBD1 (5 bases). The CDR3 here is CASRQVLNQPQHF. The CDR3 DNA follows: TGTGCCAGTAGACAGGTCCTCAATCAGCCCCAGCATTTT.